The clone carrying this T cell receptor (beta chain) appeared a few times. The antigen is undetermined. This sample was included in a study of T cells in Graves' hyperthyroidism and ophthalmopathy. The study excluded patients with uncontrolled infection, other autoimmune disease, pregnancy or lactation. The diagnoses drew upon clinical symptoms, serum thyroxine and TRAb, thyroid ultrasound and orbital computed tomography. Study-level findings and limits: Before onset, by a median of 6.5 months, the model predicted ophthalmopathy.

Amplification of TCR beta CDR3 regions used RNA as the template. During a first-round RT-PCR of the TCR CDR3, the HTBI primer set was used. TCRdb called the multiplex PCR reads again in MiXCR, with one record for every CDR3 protein. The repertoire includes roughly 500,000 distinct CDR3 sequences, about 45% of them detected once, and around 47% sits in the top ten. Sequencing was performed on peripheral blood or thyroid tissue (not recorded which). The clonotype was recovered from an adult woman with Graves' disease, either hyperthyroidism or ophthalmopathy (not recorded which).

The CDR3 region is CASSVGTGSYEQYF. Written as DNA, the CDR3 is TGTGCCAGCAGTGTGGGAACAGGGTCCTACGAGCAGTACTTC. J is TRBJ2-7 and V is TRBV27, with a tentative D call TRBD1 (6 bases). The V end was cut by 5 bases, the J end by 1 base, with 12 bases between. The germline V gene encodes CDR1 MNHEY and CDR2 SMNVEV (reference sequence). The CDR3 spans 14 residues.